This T cell receptor beta chain was observed in a study of T cells in Graves' hyperthyroidism and ophthalmopathy. Amplification of TCR beta CDR3 regions was performed using RNA transcripts as template. The study used the HTBI primer set for a first-round RT-PCR of the TCR CDR3. TCRdb analysed the multiplex PCR reads with MiXCR anew, one entry per CDR3 protein. The sample has approximately 400,000 distinct CDR3 sequences, more than 12% seen once; the top ten hold around 19%. CDR3 size: 14 residues. The ends lost 4 bases at V and 6 bases at J; junction bases unmatched: 7. Germline-derived CDR1 and CDR2 are DFQATT and SNEGSKA (reference sequence). This clonotype was seen only a few times. Ophthalmopathy in the patients scored at least 3 on Clinical Activity Score and at least 4 on NOSPECS grade, lasting under 3 months. Patients were excluded for uncontrolled infection, other autoimmune disease, pregnancy or lactation. Source material for PBMCs was 10 ml fresh peripheral blood.

This receptor was obtained from a young woman with Graves' ophthalmopathy. V usage is TRBV20-1 and J usage is TRBJ1-5; 9 nucleotides match TRBD1. Sequencing was carried out using blood. CDR3 nucleotides: TGCAGTGCTACCGGACAGGGGTTGGTTCAGCCCCAGCATTTT. It specifies CSATGQGLVQPQHF.